Here is one T cell receptor (beta chain) with its context. Its antigen is unidentified. This record comes from a study of blood T cells in healthy people across ages. Study-level results: PBMCs were not sorted, which prevented a conclusive comparison of naive versus antigen-experienced cells. Among long-lived donors, naive CD4+ cells were more numerous and diversity higher than in aged donors.

With a J-beta primer mix and a sample-barcoded 5' primer, a second PCR ran roughly 6 to 11 cycles. At least 2.5 million CDR3-containing paired-end reads were obtained per sample. MiXCR, run by TCRdb on the 5' RACE reads, gives a single entry per CDR3 protein. The sample has about 780,000 distinct CDR3 sequences, around 45% seen once. Material: blood. This sequence was found in an elderly man in good health.

In DNA form, the CDR3 reads TGCAGCGTGGGGAGGACAGGGGGCTTCGAGCAGTACTTC. As protein: CSVGRTGGFEQYF. The genes are TRBV29-1 and TRBJ2-5; 11 bases are shared with TRBD1. The J call may not be correct, given that the DNA end is closer to TRBJ2-7. The germline CDR1 and CDR2 sequences are SQVTM and ANQGSEA. The CDR3 spans 13 residues.